A selection of T cell receptor beta chains follows, all from one sample in a study of CD8 T cells in Susac syndrome. TCRdb re-analysed the immunoSEQ multiplex PCR reads in MiXCR, keeping a single row per CDR3 protein. The sample consists of under 200,000 distinct CDR3 sequences, roughly 94% of them appearing once. What was sequenced was CD4+ T cells from PBMCs. Receptors originate from a human donor in good health. The conserved cysteine and the conserved F or W are not part of the CDR3 here. Each record gives: D gene, J gene, V gene, CDR3 protein. A D gene is named only where the DNA matches it firmly.

TRBD2 | TRBJ2-1 | TRBV5-1 | ASSLRLAASYNEQF
. | TRBJ1-3 | TRBV29-1 | SVQVPISGNTIY
TRBD2 | TRBJ2-1 | TRBV20-1 | SARGLAGADEQF
. | TRBJ2-2 | TRBV6-5 | ASKRLAKGTGELF
. | TRBJ1-2 | TRBV20-1 | SARDPLGVNYGYT
TRBD2 | TRBJ2-1 | TRBV3-1 | ASSQGLAADNEQF
. | TRBJ1-1 | TRBV25-1 | ASSEPGRADTEAF
. | TRBJ1-1 | TRBV5-1 | ASSLQPENTEAF
TRBD1 | TRBJ1-2 | TRBV25-1 | ASSGVQGAYGYT
TRBD2 | TRBJ2-1 | TRBV20-1 | SARIAGGTYNEQF
. | TRBJ2-3 | TRBV7-2 | ASTSSTDTQY
. | TRBJ2-1 | TRBV5-4 | ASSSDLFSYNEQF
. | TRBJ2-2 | TRBV3-1 | ASSQSDRSNTGELF
TRBD2 | TRBJ2-3 | TRBV30 | AWSVLRTSGITDTQY
TRBD2 | TRBJ2-7 | TRBV20-1 | SARNPSGNTEEQY
. | TRBJ2-2 | TRBV3-1 | ASSQGEMGNTGELF
TRBD2 | TRBJ2-3 | TRBV29-1 | SGTSGGSTDTQY
. | TRBJ1-2 | TRBV20-1 | SASGARGGYGYT